This TCR beta chain came from a study of blood T cell repertoires in COVID-19. Study-wide background: The United States, Italy and Spain provided the acute and convalescent COVID-19 samples. T cells, B-cell-depleted T cells, or PBMCs provided the cDNA or gDNA that served as material.

V gave up 0 bases and J gave up 5 bases, with 16 bases separating them. The CDR3 spans 16 residues. CDR1 and CDR2 from the germline V gene are SNHLY and FYNNEI. Original data processing: Using reference gene primer amplification, nucleated cell counts were estimated. Data came from immunoSEQ multiplex PCR; TCRdb stores just in-frame clones and leaves some out. From that table come the V and J calls and clone size; the DNA was used to work out D and trimming. The data show about 68,000 clones, 65% to 90% seen once. The chain has TRBV2 and TRBJ1-2; the D is unclear. Sequencing used peripheral blood. The TCR sequence derives from a man aged 80 or over with acute or convalescent COVID-19. The CDR3 DNA sequence: TGTGCCAGCAGTGAAGCGCCGAGCGGCCCGCGGTATGGCTACACCTTC. Its protein product is CASSEAPSGPRYGYTF.